Sequencing of this T cell receptor (beta chain) was carried out in a study of blood T cells in healthy people across ages. The second PCR ran roughly 7 to 11 cycles with a sample-barcoded 5' primer and J-beta primers. Samples each returned at least 2.5 million CDR3-containing paired-end reads. TCRdb used MiXCR to reprocess the 5' RACE reads, holding one entry per CDR3 protein. The profile shows about 650,000 distinct CDR3 sequences, around 52% of them singletons. Germline V gene sequence: CDR1 LGHDT, CDR2 YNNKEL (reference sequence). V was pared by 3 bases and J by 6 bases, with 14 bases of the junction left unmatched. The CDR3 contains 17 residues. In its sample, this clonotype was seen many times.

Material: blood. The chain is built from TRBV3-1 and TRBJ2-3; 8 bases are a match to TRBD2. This sequence originates from an elderly woman in good health. CDR3 region: CASSQPFLAGWEDTQYF. The CDR3 DNA reads TGTGCCAGCAGCCAGCCCTTTCTAGCGGGTTGGGAGGATACGCAGTATTTT.